These 12 T cell receptor beta chains were all obtained from the same sample, sequenced in a study of T cell responses to AZD1222 COVID-19 vaccine. Sequencing used immunoSEQ multiplex PCR; TCRdb keeps in-frame clones, though not all of them. The table shows about 120,000 clones, with 85% to 90% occurring only once. This specimen was peripheral blood, taken 28 days after the second AZD1222 dose. These receptors all come from an adult who received the AZD1222 COVID-19 vaccine.

The J gene is TRBJ2-5, the V gene TRBV27; 12 bases match TRBD1. Germline CDR1 is MNHEY and CDR2 is SMNVEV (reference sequence). This CDR3 comprises 15 residues. The V gene end was trimmed by 2 bases and the J gene end by 4 bases; junction bases not matched to a gene: 2. CDR3 residues: CASSLGDRGLETQYF. Written as DNA, the CDR3 is TGTGCCAGCAGTTTAGGGGACAGGGGGCTAGAGACCCAGTACTTC.

This sequence joins TRBV9 and TRBJ1-2; no firm D call. Germline V gene data show CDR1 as SGDLS and CDR2 as YYNGEE. The CDR3 runs 17 residues. Trimming removed 0 bases at V and 8 bases at J, with 23 bases between. CDR3 loop: CASSVGVVDDGNQGYTF. The CDR3 region has the DNA TGTGCCAGCAGCGTAGGAGTGGTTGATGACGGGAATCAAGGCTACACCTTC. Drawing the rest from reference TRBV9 and TRBJ1-2, the complete variable domain is DSGVTQTPKHLITATGQRVTLRCSPRSGDLSVYWYQQSLDQGLQFLIQYYNGEERAKGNILERFSAQQFPDLHSELNLSSLELGDSALYFCASSVGVVDDGNQGYTFGSGTRLTVV.

The rearrangement links TRBV6-5 to TRBJ1-5, with D tentatively TRBD1 (5 bases). The CDR3 runs 15 residues. Germline V gene sequence: CDR1 MNHEY, CDR2 SVGAGI. Trimming stripped 6 bases from V and 1 base from J, with 13 bases between. In nucleotides, the CDR3 is TGTGCCAGCAGCTGGGGGGGTGACAGCAATCAGCCCCAGCATTTT. It translates to CASSWGGDSNQPQHF.

The V and J genes are TRBV6-2 or TRBV6-3 and TRBJ2-1; possibly TRBD2 for D (6 bases). Trimming cost V 6 bases and J 4 bases, with 28 bases left between them. Germline CDR1 and CDR2: MNHEY and SVGEGT. CDR3 length: 19 amino acids. The CDR3 nucleotides are TGTGCCAGCAGCCACGGGTCCACTAGCACGAGTAGACGATACAATGAGCAGTTCTTC. Amino acid sequence: CASSHGSTSTSRRYNEQFF.

This clone was observed a single time. This chain connects TRBV27 to TRBJ1-1; possible D gene TRBD1, 5 bases. In germline, CDR1 is MNHEY, CDR2 SMNVEV (reference sequence). V was shortened by 2 bases and J by 10 bases, with 17 bases between the two germline ends. The CDR3 length is 14 residues. The CDR3 nucleotides are TGTGCCAGCAGTTTAAGCGGCCAGGGTTTTGGAGCTTTCTTT. The encoded protein is CASSLSGQGFGAFF.

This clone was detected a few times. J is TRBJ1-5 and V is TRBV25-1; D unclear. This CDR3 is built from 13 residues. Germline CDR1 and CDR2: MGHDK and SYGVNS. V lost 3 bases to trimming and J lost 4 bases, with 7 bases between them. CDR3 in amino acids: CASSDFGNQPQHF. The CDR3 coding sequence is TGTGCCAGCAGTGACTTTGGGAATCAGCCCCAGCATTTT.

This chain joins TRBV5-1 and TRBJ1-4; tentative D call: TRBD1 (5 bases). Germline V lookup: CDR1 SGHRS, CDR2 YFSETQ. This CDR3 is built from 13 residues. Between the trimmed V and J ends, which lost 7 bases and 6 bases, there was a span of 13 bases. The CDR3 nucleotides are TGCGCCAGCTCACCGTGGGGGGATGAAAAACTGTTTTTT. Protein product: CASSPWGDEKLFF.

For this clone: Within the sample, other DNA sequences also encode this same CDR3. The chain carries TRBV4-2 and TRBJ1-2; possible D gene TRBD1, 5 bases. The CDR3 spans 13 residues. Per the germline V gene, CDR1 is LGHNA and CDR2 is YNFKEQ. Trimming removed 1 base at V and 2 bases at J, with 5 bases between. The CDR3 reads CASSQGGNYGYTF. CDR3 DNA: TGTGCCAGCAGCCAAGGGGGGAACTATGGCTACACCTTC.

The J gene is TRBJ2-7, the V gene TRBV27, with TRBD1 matching over 8 bases. The germline V gene has CDR1 MNHEY and CDR2 SMNVEV (reference sequence). Germline trimming cut 3 bases from V and 6 bases from J; bases unmatched to any gene: 13. The CDR3 is made up of 16 amino acids. DNA for the CDR3: TGTGCCAGCAGTTTGATGGGCAGGGGGCGCGTCAGCGAGCAGTACTTC. Encoded protein: CASSLMGRGRVSEQYF.

Comment on this clone: This sample includes further DNA sequences coding for the same CDR3. This chain joins TRBV7-3 and TRBJ2-1; TRBD2 might be the D (5 bases). CDR3 size: 14 residues. Germline loops: CDR1 SGHTA, CDR2 FQGTGA. Trimming stripped 5 bases from V and 1 base from J, with 9 bases between. The CDR3 loop reads CASSELASYNEQFF. CDR3 nucleotide sequence: TGTGCCAGCAGCGAGTTAGCGTCCTACAATGAGCAGTTCTTC.

This chain joins TRBV6-5 and TRBJ2-7; 8 bases match TRBD1. The germline V gene has CDR1 MNHEY and CDR2 SVGAGI. The length of the CDR3 is 14 residues. The J segment lost 2 bases and the V segment lost 5 bases, leaving 5 bases of the junction unmatched. Here the CDR3 DNA reads TGTGCCAGCAGTCGGACAGGGCGGACCTACGAGCAGTACTTC. Amino acid sequence: CASSRTGRTYEQYF.

The J gene is TRBJ1-2, the V gene TRBV18; TRBD1 agrees at 7 bases. Per germline, CDR1 KGHSH and CDR2 LQKENI. The length of the CDR3 is 13 residues. The V gene end was trimmed by 4 bases and the J gene end by 4 bases; junction bases not matched to a gene: 3. The CDR3 DNA is TGTGCCAGCTCACTTCAGGGGGGCTATGGCTACACCTTC. Amino acid sequence: CASSLQGGYGYTF.